This T cell receptor beta chain stems from a study of cytomegalovirus exposure and HLA in healthy donors (dated by TCRdb to the late 2010s). The study in broad terms: According to an earlier analysis of 587 of the donors, 150 million to 200 million T cells yielded some 120 million unique TCR beta sequences and about 300 Gb of sequence data. HLA typing included class I and class II loci at four-digit resolution. Rather than drawing on any new phenotypic data, the later analysis identified candidate immune exposures from TCR beta sequences and the way those sequences occurred across donors. Besides the first cohort of around 670 subjects, a separate validation cohort made up of about 120 different subjects was used. Roughly 300 gigabases of sequencing data and around 88 million unique TCR sequences made up an early release that covered approximately 620 HLA-typed donors. Alongside the repertoire data, information on donor age, sex, ethnicity and CMV serostatus was compiled. Of the 350 to 400 genotyped donors, around 81% fell in the genetic ancestry cluster associated with self-reported Caucasian donors. To study patterns of TCR occurrence, a later analysis re-analyzed previously published TCR beta repertoires from around 700 donors and added high-resolution HLA genotyping. A few DR-DQ haplotypes were treated as single units for association and clustering because of strong linkage in the cohort. The study was designed to test whether signatures of past pathogen exposure could be identified by cataloging public T cell receptors. Every repertoire in the discovery cohort had been generated on one and the same sequencing platform. High-throughput TCR immunosequencing, statistical association of individual TCRs with disease status, and machine learning were combined to predict cytomegalovirus infection status. Using immunosequencing, the study profiled T cell repertoires from around 680 subjects and related those repertoires to cytomegalovirus serostatus. A later genetic analysis used genome-wide SNP genotypes for about 65% of the roughly 670 donors, treating that subset as a discovery cohort. On average, around 200,000 unique TCR beta nucleotide sequences were sequenced per donor among some 420 genotyped donors of the cohort, with 15% to 20% of those sequences being non-productive. An earlier analysis of roughly 600 of the donors used high-throughput TCR beta sequencing to judge whether each TCR beta V gene segment behaved as functional or pseudogenic. The number of donors typed differed by locus, with roughly 629-640 for A, B, C, DRB1 and DQB1, 522 for DQA1, 606 for DPA1, and approximately 470 for DPB1. Paper-wide results and their limitations: In the study, 150 to 200 TCR beta chains were listed as associated with cytomegalovirus. A further reported finding was that TCR beta sequences accurately predicted the HLA-A and HLA-B alleles for most subjects in the first cohort. Presence/absence analyses assumed roughly uniform sequencing depth across donors, an assumption that may not hold. Most TCR sequences were observed very rarely across donors, whereas some public TCRs were present in many individuals. Because counts were too low, roughly 17 rarely observed V segments, including chromosome 9 orphons, were left out of the earlier analysis of about 500 of the donors. Specific HLA alleles were associated with 16,951 TCR beta sequences at a false discovery rate of 0.05 in a later analysis. Assigning TCR associations to individual alleles was difficult when HLA alleles, especially DR and DQ, strongly co-occurred. According to a later analysis, parvovirus B19, influenza, CMV and Epstein-Barr virus appeared linked to several top co-occurrence clusters. Because the 87-base-pair reads could not distinguish some IMGT-functional V segments, including TRBV6-2 and TRBV6-3, those segments were excluded. Cytomegalovirus status was reported to be diagnosed by the classifier with high specificity and sensitivity in both the original and validation cohorts. Because HLA typing was unavailable for some donors at each locus, only the typed subset was used in association tests. The sequencing pipeline was judged likely to have produced a cluster of highly shared sequence variants as a technical artifact. In a later genetic analysis, a missense DCLRE1C variant was associated with V-gene and J-gene trimming of TCR beta chains, and the association was replicated in an independent cohort. According to a later analysis, most CMV-associated TCR beta chains appeared to be HLA-restricted, and the HLA associations seemed to be driven largely by CMV exposure. This cohort had only TCR beta chains sequenced, and the lack of alpha or paired-chain data limited which features could be detected. The authors suggested that the approach could potentially be extended to other disease states and immunological phenotypes. Correlated functional status among segregating V segments might be attributable to linkage disequilibrium, but an unknown experimental factor could not be ruled out. In vitro tests confirmed that a few of the cytomegalovirus-associated TCR beta chains recognize cytomegalovirus antigens. In an earlier analysis of roughly 560 of the donors, most TCR beta V segments were observed in productive rearrangements about 87% or about 30% of the time, broadly matching IMGT annotations. Immune exposure information for the cohort was limited to CMV serostatus. A later analysis found that TCR association rates varied across HLA loci, with DRB1 alleles showing the most associated TCRs and HLA-C alleles the fewest. According to a later genetic analysis, donors in an Asian-associated ancestry cluster had fewer N-insertions in productive TCRs than the roughly 660-donor mean. In a later analysis, HLA-associated TCR beta chains were found to be more clonally expanded and to have lower generation probabilities than equally common non-associated chains.

About this clone itself: The specificity of this receptor is unknown. The germline gene is not matched at one end of the junction; a read error may be the cause.

The cohort comprised hundreds of healthy bone marrow donors. At the time of sampling, all cohort members were nominally healthy, though unrecorded immune exposures were likely present. The donor was CMV seropositive and was included in the group of 290 or so seropositive cohort members. Every donor gave a peripheral blood sample, and the peripheral blood mononuclear cells from that sample were used for TCR beta sequencing. Genomic DNA extraction from the blood cell samples was performed with the Qiagen DNeasy Blood Extraction Kit. The library came from the immunoSEQ multiplex PCR assay. The multiplex PCR relied on a mix of 60 forward primers for TCR Vbeta segments and 13 reverse primers for TCR Jbeta segments. The CDR3 region of rearranged TCR beta genes was amplified from genomic DNA with a multiplex PCR assay. The amplified TCR beta libraries were sequenced on the Illumina HiSeq System as 87-base-pair reads. The authors processed their data as follows. A later analysis counted some 80 million unique TCR beta chains across the 666 repertoires, and 10 million to 12 million of these chains were shared by at least two donors. To remove PCR and sequencing errors, raw reads were error-corrected and collapsed into unique sequences using a nearest-neighbor algorithm that merged closely related sequences. CDR3 sequences were aligned to IMGT reference sequences to assign V, D and J gene segments. For a sequence to be retained, a match of at least six nucleotides was required to both a V gene segment and a J gene segment. Rearrangements were classified as productive when the CDR3 lacked stop codons and remained in frame with V and J, and all other rearrangements were classified as non-productive. Following IMGT convention, CDR3 was defined as the stretch from the second conserved V-encoded cysteine to the conserved J-encoded phenylalanine. The earlier analysis of some 550 of the donors excluded any sequence lacking an unambiguous match to a single V gene segment. In an earlier analysis of 587 of the donors, V segments were called functional above 56.7% productive rearrangements and were called segregating when the between-donor standard deviation exceeded 5%. A statistical classification framework was built for diagnosing cytomegalovirus status from the catalog of TCR beta chain sequences. A later analysis assigned V and J genes by comparing TCR nucleotide sequences with IMGT/GENE-DB human TR gene sequences. Using the TCRdist pipeline, a later analysis assigned CDR3 sequences along with most-parsimonious VDJ recombination scenarios. In a later analysis, each TCR beta chain was defined by its CDR3 amino acid sequence together with its V-gene family, and reads lacking a unique V-gene family were excluded. In a later analysis, several hundred highly shared, low-generation-probability nucleotide sequences were removed to address suspected cross-contamination and a sequencing artifact. In a later analysis, a clonal expansion index was calculated for each public chain from normalized within-repertoire ranks of inferred template counts. In a later analysis, generation probabilities were computed using a VDJ recombination model fitted to out-of-frame rearrangements, and the results were checked against IGoR. Hypergeometric tests were used in a later analysis to score TCR-TCR, TCR-HLA and TCR-CMV co-occurrence, with a repertoire-size bias correction applied to the TCR pairs. False discovery rates were estimated in a later analysis by permuting HLA or CMV assignments 20 times. In a later analysis, co-occurring TCRs were grouped using DBSCAN, and TCRdist sequence similarity was added for clustering within HLA-allele-positive subsets. Repertoires with fewer than 30,000 or more than 120,000 public chains, plus five repertoires with anomalous nucleotide sharing, were excluded from co-occurrence clustering. Here the immuneACCESS table is served through TCRdb, limited to in-frame sequences with V and J called. Missing clones are a known gap in these copies; in checked studies unresolved V genes cover under half, and the rest lacks a known reason. That table gives V, J and clone size, and the DNA gave D and trimming. This sample holds around 150,000 clones; 70% to 90% were observed only once. The biggest ten clones account for about 2% of the sample.

Looking up the germline V gene yields CDR1 MNHEY and CDR2 SVGAGI. The cysteine opens and the phenylalanine closes a CDR3 of 15 amino acids. Only the CDR3 DNA is retained, 45 bases long and in frame from the first base. The sequence is built from TRBV6-5 and TRBJ1-1, and TRBD1 matches 8 of the central bases. The specimen was PBMCs. This TCR derives from a man between 18 and 29 years old in good health and CMV-seropositive. The CDR3 protein: CAGSYSAGGRSEAFF. The DNA sequence is as follows: TGTGCCGGCAGTTACTCGGCAGGGGGCAGGTCTGAAGCTTTCTTT.